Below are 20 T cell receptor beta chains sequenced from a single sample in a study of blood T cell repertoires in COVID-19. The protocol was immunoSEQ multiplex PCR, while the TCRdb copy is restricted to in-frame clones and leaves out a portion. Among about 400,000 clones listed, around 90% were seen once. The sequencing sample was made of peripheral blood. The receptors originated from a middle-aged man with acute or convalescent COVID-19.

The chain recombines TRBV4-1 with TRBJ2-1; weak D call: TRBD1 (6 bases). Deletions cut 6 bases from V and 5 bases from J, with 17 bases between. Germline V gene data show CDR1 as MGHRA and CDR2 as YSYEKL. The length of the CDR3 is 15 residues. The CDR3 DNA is TGCGCCAGCAGACACGGGACATTGGGCAACAATGAGCAGTTCTTC. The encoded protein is CASRHGTLGNNEQFF.

CDR3 residues: CASSQDDRGGYTF. CDR3 in DNA: TGTGCCAGCAGCCAAGATGACAGGGGAGGCTACACCTTC. V gene TRBV3-1 (or the pseudogene TRBV3-2) combines with J gene TRBJ1-2; 8 bases match TRBD1. With 0 bases clipped from V and 8 bases from J, the junction kept 2 bases outside the gene matches. The CDR3 runs 13 residues. From germline, CDR1 is LGHDT and CDR2 YNNKEL (reference sequence).

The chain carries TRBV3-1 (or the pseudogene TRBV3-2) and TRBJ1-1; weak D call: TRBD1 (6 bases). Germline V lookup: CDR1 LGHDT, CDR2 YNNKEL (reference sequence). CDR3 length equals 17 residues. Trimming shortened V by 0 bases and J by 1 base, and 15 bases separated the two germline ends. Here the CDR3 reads CASSQESNRDANTEAFF. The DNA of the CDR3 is TGTGCCAGCAGCCAAGAGTCAAACAGGGACGCGAACACTGAAGCTTTCTTT.

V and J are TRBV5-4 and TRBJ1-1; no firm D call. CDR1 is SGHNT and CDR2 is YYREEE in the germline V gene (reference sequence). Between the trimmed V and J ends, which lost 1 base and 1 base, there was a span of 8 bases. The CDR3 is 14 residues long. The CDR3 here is CASSLLQTNTEAFF. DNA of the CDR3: TGTGCCAGCAGCTTGCTACAGACGAACACTGAAGCTTTCTTT.

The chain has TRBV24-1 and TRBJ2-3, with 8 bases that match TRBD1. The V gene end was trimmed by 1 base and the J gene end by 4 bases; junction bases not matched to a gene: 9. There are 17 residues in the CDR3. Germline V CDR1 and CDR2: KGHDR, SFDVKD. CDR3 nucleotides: TGTGCCACCAGTGATTTTGGGACAGGCCCTGACTCAGATACGCAGTATTTT. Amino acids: CATSDFGTGPDSDTQYF.

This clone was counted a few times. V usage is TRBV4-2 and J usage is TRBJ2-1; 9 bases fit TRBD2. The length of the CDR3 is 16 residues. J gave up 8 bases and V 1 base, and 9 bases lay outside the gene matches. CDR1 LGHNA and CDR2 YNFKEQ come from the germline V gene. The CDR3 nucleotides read TGTGCCAGCAGCCAAGCTAGAGCGGGAGGAGGGGATGAGCAGTTCTTC. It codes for CASSQARAGGGDEQFF.

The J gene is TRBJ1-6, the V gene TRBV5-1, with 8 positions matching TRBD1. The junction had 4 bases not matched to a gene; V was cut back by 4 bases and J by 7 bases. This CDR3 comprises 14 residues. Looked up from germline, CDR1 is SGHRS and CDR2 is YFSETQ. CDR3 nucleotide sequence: TGCGCCAGCAGCCTGACAGGGGAAAATTCACCCCTCCACTTT. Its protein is CASSLTGENSPLHF.

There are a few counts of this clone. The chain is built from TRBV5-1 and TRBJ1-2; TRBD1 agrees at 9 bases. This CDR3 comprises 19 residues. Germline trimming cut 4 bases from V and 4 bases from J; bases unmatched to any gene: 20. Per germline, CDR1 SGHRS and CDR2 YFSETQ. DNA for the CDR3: TGCGCCAGCAGCCAACCCTACGCGGGACAGGGCTATCTTGGCTATGGCTACACCTTC. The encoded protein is CASSQPYAGQGYLGYGYTF.

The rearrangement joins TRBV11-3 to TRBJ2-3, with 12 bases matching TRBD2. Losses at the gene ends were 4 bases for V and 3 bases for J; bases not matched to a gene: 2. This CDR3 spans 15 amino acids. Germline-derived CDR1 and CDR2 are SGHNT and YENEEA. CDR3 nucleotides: TGTGCCAGCAGCTACGGACTAGCGGGAACAGATACGCAGTATTTT. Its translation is CASSYGLAGTDTQYF.

The CDR3 protein is CASSLRIAGRNEQFF. Written as DNA, the CDR3 is TGTGCCAGCAGCTTAAGGATAGCGGGGAGAAATGAGCAGTTCTTC. The genes are TRBV7-3 and TRBJ2-1; 8 bases agree with TRBD2. The V gene end was trimmed by 1 base and the J gene end by 7 bases; junction bases not matched to a gene: 6. Germline V gene lookup returns CDR1 SGHTA and CDR2 FQGTGA. The CDR3 runs to 15 residues.

Written as DNA, the CDR3 is TGTGCCAGCACCCTCACGACAGTTTCCTACGAGCAGTACTTC. This gives the protein CASTLTTVSYEQYF. This sequence joins TRBV28 and TRBJ2-7, with D maybe TRBD1 (5 bases). The CDR3 runs to 14 residues. Between the trimmed V and J ends, which lost 7 bases and 1 base, there was a span of 14 bases. Germline lookup yields CDR1 MDHEN and CDR2 SYDVKM.

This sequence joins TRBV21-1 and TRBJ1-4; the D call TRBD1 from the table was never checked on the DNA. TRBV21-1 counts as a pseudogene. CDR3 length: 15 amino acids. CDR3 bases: TGTGCCAGCAGCACACGACAGGGGAGGTGGGAAAAACTGTTTTTT. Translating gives CASSTRQGRWEKLFF.

The CDR3 DNA reads TGCGCCAGCACCCAGACAGGGGCTGACTATGGCTACACCTTC. Protein product: CASTQTGADYGYTF. This chain links TRBV5-1 with TRBJ1-2; 8 positions match TRBD1. The V gene's germline CDR1 is SGHRS and CDR2 YFSETQ. The CDR3 sequence is 14 residues long. V gave up 6 bases and J gave up 3 bases; unmatched junction bases: 7.

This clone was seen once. Here the CDR3 DNA reads TGCGCCAGCAGCTTGGTTTCGCAAGAGACCCAGTACTTC. Its protein is CASSLVSQETQYF. The chain joins TRBV5-1 to TRBJ2-5; D not resolved. There are 13 residues in the CDR3. Germline V gives CDR1 SGHRS, CDR2 YFSETQ. Trimming pared 0 bases from V and 2 bases from J, leaving 5 bases between.

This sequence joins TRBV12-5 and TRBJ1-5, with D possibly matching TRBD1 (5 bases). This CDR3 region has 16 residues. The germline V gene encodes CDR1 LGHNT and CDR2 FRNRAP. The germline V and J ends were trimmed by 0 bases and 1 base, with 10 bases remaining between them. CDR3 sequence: CASGLVLQGSNQPQHF. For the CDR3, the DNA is TGTGCTAGTGGTTTGGTCCTCCAGGGAAGCAATCAGCCCCAGCATTTT.

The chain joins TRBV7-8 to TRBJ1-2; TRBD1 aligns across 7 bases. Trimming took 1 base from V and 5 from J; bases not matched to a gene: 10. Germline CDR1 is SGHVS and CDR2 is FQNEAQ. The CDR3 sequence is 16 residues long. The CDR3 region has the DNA TGTGCCAGCAGCTTAGGGACAGGACAGGCAACTTATGGCTACACCTTC. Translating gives CASSLGTGQATYGYTF.

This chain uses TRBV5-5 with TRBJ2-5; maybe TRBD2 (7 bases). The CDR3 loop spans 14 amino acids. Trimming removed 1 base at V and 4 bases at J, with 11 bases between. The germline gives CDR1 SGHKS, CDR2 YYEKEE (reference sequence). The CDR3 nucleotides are TGTGCCAGCAGCTTGCTCGGGGGGCGAGAGACCCAGTACTTC. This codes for CASSLLGGRETQYF.

The CDR3 loop is CASSLAGRLGTGKADTQYF. DNA of the CDR3: TGCGCCAGCAGCCTAGCCGGGAGGTTAGGGACAGGGAAGGCAGATACGCAGTATTTT. The chain links TRBV4-3 to TRBJ2-3; 9 positions match TRBD1. The CDR3 has 19 residues. Germline V gene data show CDR1 as LGHNA and CDR2 as YSLEER. V was pared by 4 bases and J by 4 bases, with 18 bases of the junction left unmatched.

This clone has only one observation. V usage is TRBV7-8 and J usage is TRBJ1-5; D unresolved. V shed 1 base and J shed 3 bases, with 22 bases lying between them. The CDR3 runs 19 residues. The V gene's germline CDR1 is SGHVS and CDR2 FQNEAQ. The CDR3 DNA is TGTGCCAGCAGCTTAGGAGTTTCTCGGAGCTTACTCCTCAATCAGCCCCAGCATTTT. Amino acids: CASSLGVSRSLLLNQPQHF.

In nucleotides, the CDR3 is TGTGCCAGCACCAAATCGCAGGGTTTAAACCCTGAAGCTTTCTTT. It is translated as CASTKSQGLNPEAFF. The J gene is TRBJ1-1, the V gene TRBV2; possible D gene TRBD1, 5 bases. The CDR3 extends over 15 amino acids. Trimming shortened V by 7 bases and J by 6 bases, and 21 bases separated the two germline ends. From germline, CDR1 is SNHLY and CDR2 FYNNEI.